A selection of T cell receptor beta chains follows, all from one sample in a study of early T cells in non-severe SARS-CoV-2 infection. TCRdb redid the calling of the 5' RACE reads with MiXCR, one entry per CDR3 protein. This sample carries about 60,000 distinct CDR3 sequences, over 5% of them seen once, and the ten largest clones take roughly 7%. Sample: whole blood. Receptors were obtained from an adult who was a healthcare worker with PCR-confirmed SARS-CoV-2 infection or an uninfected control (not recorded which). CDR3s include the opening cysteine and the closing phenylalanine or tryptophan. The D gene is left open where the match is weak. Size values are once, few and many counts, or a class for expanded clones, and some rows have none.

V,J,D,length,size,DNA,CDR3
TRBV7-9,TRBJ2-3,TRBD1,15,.,TGTGCCAGCAGCTTAGCCGACAGGGCCTCGGATACGCAGTATTTT,CASSLADRASDTQYF
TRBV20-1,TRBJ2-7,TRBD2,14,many,TGCAGTGCTAGCAGGGTAGCGGGAGTCTACGAGCAGTACTTC,CSASRVAGVYEQYF
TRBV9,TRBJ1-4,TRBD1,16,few,TGTGCCAGCAGCCTCAACCCGGGACAGGGTATTGAAAAACTGTTTTTT,CASSLNPGQGIEKLFF
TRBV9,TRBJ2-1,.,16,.,TGTGCCAGCAGCGTAGACCCACGGGGGCCGGACAATGAGCAGTTCTTC,CASSVDPRGPDNEQFF
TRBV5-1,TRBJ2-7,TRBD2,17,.,TGCGCCAGCAGCTTTAACCGACTAGCGGGAGTTCCCTACGAGCAGTACTTC,CASSFNRLAGVPYEQYF
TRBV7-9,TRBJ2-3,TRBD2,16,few,TGTGCCAGCAGCTTATTAGCGGGAGGGCCGACAGATACGCAGTATTTT,CASSLLAGGPTDTQYF
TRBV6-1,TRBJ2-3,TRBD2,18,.,TGTGCCAGCAGTGAAGCGCTTCGTACCGGGGGGAGCACAGATACGCAGTATTTT,CASSEALRTGGSTDTQYF
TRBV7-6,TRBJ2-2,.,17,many,TGTGCCAGCAGCCTACAAGGGGGCGGGAGAGGCACCGGGGAGCTGTTTTTT,CASSLQGGGRGTGELFF
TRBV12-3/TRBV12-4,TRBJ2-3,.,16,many,TGTGCCAGCAGTCGAGCTGACTTTCAGCCCACAGATACGCAGTATTTT,CASSRADFQPTDTQYF
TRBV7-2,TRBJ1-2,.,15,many,TGTGCCAGCAGCTTAGTTGTCAGGGTATCAAGTGGCTACACCTTC,CASSLVVRVSSGYTF
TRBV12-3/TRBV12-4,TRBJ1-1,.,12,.,TGTGCCAGCAGCTCATCCCGGACTGAAGCTTTCTTT,CASSSSRTEAFF
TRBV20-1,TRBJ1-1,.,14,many,TGCAGTGCTGCTAGGTCACAGAGGGTCACTGAAGCTTTCTTT,CSAARSQRVTEAFF
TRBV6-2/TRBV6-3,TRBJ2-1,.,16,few,TGTGCCAGCAGTTACTCGAGAAGCTTGCGTGGCGATGAGCAGTTCTTC,CASSYSRSLRGDEQFF
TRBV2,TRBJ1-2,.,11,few,TGTGCCAGCAGTGAATACTATGGCTACACCTTC,CASSEYYGYTF
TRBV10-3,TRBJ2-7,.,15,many,TGTGCCATCAGTGATCCAGGGACGGTGACCTACGAGCAGTACTTC,CAISDPGTVTYEQYF
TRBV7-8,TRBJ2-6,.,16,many,TGTGCCAGCGAAAGAATACACAGGGTTGGGGCCAACGTCCTGACTTTC,CASERIHRVGANVLTF
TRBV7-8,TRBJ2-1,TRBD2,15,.,TGTGCCAGCAGCTTGACTAGCAGCGTCGACAATGAGCAGTTCTTC,CASSLTSSVDNEQFF
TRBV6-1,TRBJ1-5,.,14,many,TGTGCCAGCAATAGACGCTTAATGGATCAGCCCCAGCATTTT,CASNRRLMDQPQHF
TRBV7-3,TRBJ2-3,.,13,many,TGTGCCAGCAGCGCACAGGGCCCAGATACGCAGTATTTT,CASSAQGPDTQYF
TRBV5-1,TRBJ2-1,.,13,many,TGCGCCAGCAGCCTCGGACCCGACAATGAGCAGTTCTTC,CASSLGPDNEQFF
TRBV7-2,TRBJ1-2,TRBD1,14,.,TGTGCCAGCAGCTCGACAGGGAAACACTATGGCTACACCTTC,CASSSTGKHYGYTF
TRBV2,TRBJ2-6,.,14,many,TGTGCCAGCAGCCCGAGGGCTGGGGCCAACGTCCTGACTTTC,CASSPRAGANVLTF
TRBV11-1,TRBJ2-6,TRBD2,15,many,TGTGCCAGCAGCTTAAGTAAGCCGGGAGGTAACGTCCTGACTTTC,CASSLSKPGGNVLTF
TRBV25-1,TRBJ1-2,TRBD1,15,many,TGTGCCACCTACTCGGACAGGGGCGAAGACTATGGCTACACCTTC,CATYSDRGEDYGYTF
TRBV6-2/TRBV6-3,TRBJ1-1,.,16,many,TGTGCCAGCATCGAAGGTTACGCGGGGGTCAACACTGAAGTTTTCTTT,CASIEGYAGVNTEVFF
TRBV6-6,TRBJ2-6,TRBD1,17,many,TGTGCCAGCAATCCATGGACAGGGTATGCTGGGGCCAACGTCCTGACTTTC,CASNPWTGYAGANVLTF
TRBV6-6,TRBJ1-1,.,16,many,TGTGCCAGCAGTGACCCCGCCTTACAACCGAACACTGAAGCTTTCTTT,CASSDPALQPNTEAFF
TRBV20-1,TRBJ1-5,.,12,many,TGCAGTGCTAGGAGGGGGAATCAGCCCCAGCATTTT,CSARRGNQPQHF
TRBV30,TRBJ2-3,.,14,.,TGTGCCTGGAGCCCTCGACTGGGGACAGATACGCAGTATTTT,CAWSPRLGTDTQYF
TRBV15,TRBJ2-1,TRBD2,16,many,TGTGCCACCAGCAGAGATCTACTAGCGGTCGGCAATGAGCAGTTCTTC,CATSRDLLAVGNEQFF
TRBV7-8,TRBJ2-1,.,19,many,TGTGCCAGCAGCCCGACCATGAGGAGCTTGCAAAGCTCCTACAATGAGCAGTTCTTC,CASSPTMRSLQSSYNEQFF
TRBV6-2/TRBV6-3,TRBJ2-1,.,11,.,TGTGCCTCCGCCAGGGTTCATGAGCAGTTCTTC,CASARVHEQFF
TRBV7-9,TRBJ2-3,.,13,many,TGTGCCAGCAGCCCGCAAACTACAGATACGCAGTATTTT,CASSPQTTDTQYF
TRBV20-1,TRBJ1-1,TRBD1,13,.,TGCAGTGGCTTACAGGGGGTTGGCACTGAAGCTTTCTTT,CSGLQGVGTEAFF
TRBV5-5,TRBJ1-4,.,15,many,TGTGCCAGCAGCCCCCTGGGGGGGGTCGGTGAAAAACTGTTTTTT,CASSPLGGVGEKLFF
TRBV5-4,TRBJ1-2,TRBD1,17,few,TGTGCCAGCAGCCCCGGGGGCGTGTTGGGACAGGGTGGATTCTACACCTTC,CASSPGGVLGQGGFYTF
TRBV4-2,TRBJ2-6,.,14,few,TGTGCCAGCAGCCTCCCACGGGCGGCCAACGTCCTGACTTTC,CASSLPRAANVLTF
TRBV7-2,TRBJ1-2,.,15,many,TGTGCCAGCAGCTTAGCAGGGTCGCGGGGCTGGGGCTACACCTTC,CASSLAGSRGWGYTF
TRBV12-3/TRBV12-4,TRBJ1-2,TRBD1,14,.,TGTGCCAGCAGCCGTGACAGGGGGCCGTATGGCTACACCTTC,CASSRDRGPYGYTF
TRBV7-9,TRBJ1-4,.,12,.,TGTGCCAGCAGCCCCCTTGGCGAAAAACTGTTTTTT,CASSPLGEKLFF
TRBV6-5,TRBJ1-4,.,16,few,TGTGCCAGCAGTTACTTGGGGGACCTGGCTAATGAAAAACTGTTTTTT,CASSYLGDLANEKLFF
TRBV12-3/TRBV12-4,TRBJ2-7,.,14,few,TGTGCCAGCAGTTTAAATCTGGGCGTTACGGGGCAGTACTTC,CASSLNLGVTGQYF
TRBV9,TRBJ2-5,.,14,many,TGTGCCAGCAGCGCAACAGGTAACCAAGAGACCCAGTACTTC,CASSATGNQETQYF
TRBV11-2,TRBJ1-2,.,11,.,TGTGCCAGTAGGGACGGCGTTGGCTACACCTTC,CASRDGVGYTF
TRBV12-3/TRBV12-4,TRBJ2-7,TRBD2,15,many,TGTGCCAGCAGTTTTTCTACAGCGGGAGAAGACGAGCAGTACTTC,CASSFSTAGEDEQYF
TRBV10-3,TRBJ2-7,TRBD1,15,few,TGTGCCATCAGTGAGTCGCCAGGGGGTTCCTACGAGCAGTACTTC,CAISESPGGSYEQYF
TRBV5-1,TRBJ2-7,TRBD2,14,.,TGCGCCAGCAGCCATAGCGGGGGGGCCTACGAGCAGTACTTC,CASSHSGGAYEQYF
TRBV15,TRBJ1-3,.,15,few,TGTGTCACCACCCGGGGCAGGGACATTGTAAACACCATATATTTT,CVTTRGRDIVNTIYF
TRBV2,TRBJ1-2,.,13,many,TGTGCCAACGAGCTTGAGCAGGTCTATGGCTACACCTTC,CANELEQVYGYTF
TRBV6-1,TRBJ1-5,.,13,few,TGTGCCAGCAGTGAAGGACTGGAGCAGCCCCAGCATTTT,CASSEGLEQPQHF
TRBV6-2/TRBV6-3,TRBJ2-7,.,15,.,TGTGCCAGCAGTCGAAACCCCCGCCAGGGCTACGAGCAGTACTTC,CASSRNPRQGYEQYF
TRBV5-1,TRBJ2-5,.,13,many,TGCGCCAGCAGCTTGGGCAGCAAAGAGACCCAGTACTTC,CASSLGSKETQYF
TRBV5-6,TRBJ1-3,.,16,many,TGTGCCAGCAGCTTTACAGGGAGATTCTCTGGAAACACCATATATTTT,CASSFTGRFSGNTIYF
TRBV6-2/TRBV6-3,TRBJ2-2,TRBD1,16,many,TGTGCCAGCAGACCGAGACCGGGACAGGAAAACGGGGAGCTGTTTTTT,CASRPRPGQENGELFF
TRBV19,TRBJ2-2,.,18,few,TGTGCCAGTAGTATAAACGCTGCCTGGTTAAAGAACACCGGGGAGCTGTTTTTT,CASSINAAWLKNTGELFF